This T cell receptor beta chain appears in the sequencing data of a study of cytomegalovirus exposure and HLA in healthy donors. Study-level points and caveats: Analyzed later, association rates of TCRs varied across HLA loci, with DRB1 most and HLA-C fewest. Reports showed the classifier diagnosing cytomegalovirus status with high specificity and sensitivity. Most TCR beta V segments were productive about 87% or about 30% of the time in an earlier analysis.

V trimming: 3 bases; J trimming: 6 bases; junction bases outside the gene matches: 9. CDR3 size: 16 residues. Germline V gives CDR1 MGHRA, CDR2 YSYEKL. Concerning this clone itself: Its antigen is as yet unknown.

PCR primers comprised 60 Vbeta and 13 Jbeta primers. As handled by the study authors: Unique TCR beta chains totaled 80 million to 100 million in a later count, with around 11 million of them shared. This table comes from immunoSEQ multiplex PCR, and its TCRdb copy is limited to in-frame clones, with some not included. V, J and clone size reflect that table, while D and trimming were determined from the DNA. Here the sample spans about 200,000 clones, roughly 85% being singletons. The specimen was PBMCs. The V gene is TRBV4-1, the J gene TRBJ2-7, with 12 nucleotides matching TRBD2. The receptor was isolated from a woman between 50 and 59 years old in good health and CMV-seronegative. This CDR3 reads CASSHTSGRNSAEQYF. The CDR3 nucleotides read TGCGCCAGCAGCCACACTAGCGGGAGGAATTCCGCCGAGCAGTACTTC.